The sequence of this T cell receptor (beta chain) was determined in a study of blood T cell repertoires in COVID-19. V trimming: 4 bases; J trimming: 5 bases; junction bases outside the gene matches: 8. The CDR3 runs to 14 residues. CDR1 and CDR2 (germline): SGDLS, YYNGEE. TCRdb's table, derived via immunoSEQ multiplex PCR, lists solely in-frame clones and lacks some. This sample carries approximately 130,000 clones, 81% of them seen once, and the ten largest clones take more than 7.5%. Sequenced input: peripheral blood. The receptor's source is a woman aged 55-70 years with active or convalescent COVID-19. The chain combines TRBV9 with TRBJ2-5; TRBD1 matches 7 bases. In nucleotides, the CDR3 is TGTGCCAGCAGCTCGGGACAGACGAGGGAGACCCAGTACTTC. Protein: CASSSGQTRETQYF.